A single sample is the source of the 19 T cell receptor beta chains below, sequenced in a study of blood T cell repertoires in COVID-19. Only in-frame clones appear in the TCRdb table, and some are missing; sequencing was by immunoSEQ multiplex PCR. The sample has approximately 110,000 clones; about 85% are singletons. The source material was peripheral blood. These receptors originate from a human donor in a cohort sampled during active COVID-19.

This chain uses TRBV5-1 with TRBJ2-7; 7 nucleotides match TRBD2. V was clipped by 0 bases and J by 7 bases; unmatched bases: 13. Germline-derived CDR1 and CDR2 are SGHRS and YFSETQ. This CDR3 is 16 amino acids long. CDR3 region: CASSLAKASGAREQYF. The CDR3 bases are TGCGCCAGCAGCTTGGCCAAGGCTAGCGGAGCTAGGGAGCAGTACTTC.

The chain's CDR3 is CASSTDSVGQPQHF. CDR3 coding DNA: TGTGCCAGCAGCACCGACTCGGTAGGTCAGCCCCAGCATTTT. V gene TRBV27 combines with J gene TRBJ1-5; D not resolved. Deletions cut 6 bases from V and 6 bases from J, with 15 bases between. CDR3 length: 14 amino acids. Looked up from germline, CDR1 is MNHEY and CDR2 is SMNVEV (reference sequence).

This clone was observed many times. The chain uses TRBV9 and TRBJ1-2, with TRBD1 as a possible D gene (5 bases). The ends were cut back, 0 bases at V and 3 bases at J, with 6 bases in the middle. This CDR3 region has 13 residues. Germline-derived CDR1 and CDR2 are SGDLS and YYNGEE. CDR3 sequence (DNA): TGTGCCAGCAGCGTAGGGGGGGACTATGGCTACACCTTC. Amino acid sequence: CASSVGGDYGYTF.

This chain uses TRBV19 with TRBJ1-5; 7 bases are a match to TRBD1. V shed 8 bases, J shed 3 bases, and the junction held 7 bases outside the gene matches. CDR3 size: 14 residues. CDR1 and CDR2 from the germline V gene are LNHDA and SQIVND (reference sequence). The CDR3 nucleotides read TGTGCCAGTTCCCGAGGGACAGACAATCAGCCCCAGCATTTT. Its protein product is CASSRGTDNQPQHF. The full variable domain, its missing parts supplied by reference TRBV19 and TRBJ1-5, is DGGITQSPKYLFRKEGQNVTLSCEQNLNHDAMYWYRQDPGQGLRLIYYSQIVNDFQKGDIAEGYSVSREKKESFPLTVTSAQKNPTAFYLCASSRGTDNQPQHFGDGTRLSIL.

The chain uses TRBV5-1 and TRBJ1-6, with TRBD1 matching over 12 bases. This CDR3 comprises 17 residues. The germline V gene has CDR1 SGHRS and CDR2 YFSETQ. V gave up 2 bases and J gave up 7 bases; unmatched junction bases: 7. CDR3 residues: CASSFAGQGARNSPLHF. In DNA form, the CDR3 reads TGCGCCAGCAGCTTCGCGGGACAGGGGGCAAGGAATTCACCCCTCCACTTT.

V and J are TRBV5-6 and TRBJ1-1; D is unresolved. The CDR3 sequence is 13 residues long. V lost 0 bases and J 5 bases, leaving 8 bases between the germline ends. Per the germline V gene, CDR1 is SGHDT and CDR2 is YYEEEE. CDR3 DNA sequence: TGTGCCAGCAGCTTGGTTTCCGGGACTGAAGCTTTCTTT. Its protein is CASSLVSGTEAFF.

Points on this clone: A junction boundary mismatches the germline segment, possibly from a read error. V is TRBV11-2 and J is TRBJ1-5; 7 nucleotides agree with TRBD1. The CDR3 covers 14 residues. CDR1 SGHAT and CDR2 FQNNGV come from the germline V gene. CDR3 bases: TGTGCCAGCAGTTTAGACAGGGCGACTCAGCCCCAGCATTTT. This sequence encodes CASSLDRATQPQHF.

The gene calls are TRBV4-1 and TRBJ1-1, with 7 bases aligning to TRBD1. There are 15 residues in the CDR3. Germline V gene data show CDR1 as MGHRA and CDR2 as YSYEKL. After removal of 4 bases from V and 5 bases from J, the junction contained 10 bases not matched to a gene. CDR3 protein: CASSPNPGGRTEAFF. The CDR3 coding sequence is TGCGCCAGCAGCCCAAACCCAGGGGGGAGAACTGAAGCTTTCTTT.

This clone was observed a handful of times. The chain couples TRBV7-2 to TRBJ2-7; D unclear. With 1 base removed from V and 5 bases from J, the gap between germline ends came to 15 bases. The V gene's germline CDR1 is SGHTA and CDR2 FQGNSA. The CDR3 has 15 amino acids. The CDR3 region has the DNA TGTGCCAGCAGCTTAGTAGTCAGGTCGGCAAACGAGCAGTACTTC. Residues: CASSLVVRSANEQYF. The whole variable domain, remainder taken from reference TRBV7-2 and TRBJ2-7, is GAGVSQSPSNKVTEKGKDVELRCDPISGHTALYWYRQSLGQGLEFLIYFQGNSAPDKSGLPSDRFSAERTGGSVSTLTIQRTQQEDSAVYLCASSLVVRSANEQYFGPGTRLTVT.

This chain joins TRBV15 and TRBJ1-1; possible D gene TRBD1, 5 bases. This CDR3 is 12 amino acids long. V lost 2 bases and J 4 bases, leaving 5 bases between the germline ends. CDR1 and CDR2 from the germline V gene are LNHNV and YYDKDF (reference sequence). In DNA, the CDR3 is TGTGCCACCAGCAGACAGGGCACTGAAGCTTTCTTT. Protein sequence: CATSRQGTEAFF.

Here the CDR3 reads CASSEETGEAYEQYF. For the CDR3, the DNA is TGTGCCAGCAGCGAGGAGACAGGGGAGGCCTACGAGCAGTACTTC. The chain joins TRBV9 to TRBJ2-7; TRBD1 agrees at 8 bases. Trimming took 3 bases from V and 2 from J; bases not matched to a gene: 7. This CDR3 has 15 residues. Germline V lookup: CDR1 SGDLS, CDR2 YYNGEE.

The genes are TRBV13 and TRBJ2-1; 11 bases are a match to TRBD2. The CDR3 spans 15 residues. V lost 5 bases, J lost 6 bases, and 6 bases stayed unmatched. The V gene's germline CDR1 is PRHDT and CDR2 FYEKMQ (reference sequence). CDR3 amino acids: CASSLIAGGLNEQFF. The CDR3, as DNA: TGTGCCAGCAGCCTAATAGCGGGGGGGCTCAATGAGCAGTTCTTC.

J is TRBJ1-5 and V is TRBV29-1, with a possible D match to TRBD1 (5 bases). This CDR3 contains 15 residues. Germline assignment: CDR1 SQVTM and CDR2 ANQGSEA. V gave up 5 bases and J gave up 2 bases, with 16 bases separating them. The CDR3 loop reads CSVRSGGSGNQPQHF. The CDR3 coding sequence is TGCAGCGTTCGGAGCGGGGGTTCGGGCAATCAGCCCCAGCATTTT.

The genes are TRBV5-1 and TRBJ2-3, with 9 bases lining up with TRBD1. This CDR3 contains 16 residues. Germline V gene data show CDR1 as SGHRS and CDR2 as YFSETQ. The V and J ends lost 4 bases and 4 bases, in that order; junction bases with no gene match: 10. As DNA, the CDR3 is TGCGCCAGCAGCCCGCGAGGGACAGGGAGAGCAGATACGCAGTATTTT. It encodes CASSPRGTGRADTQYF. The full variable domain, in which reference TRBV5-1 and TRBJ2-3 provide the parts outside the CDR3, is KAGVTQTPRYLIKTRGQQVTLSCSPISGHRSVSWYQQTPGQGLQFLFEYFSETQRNKGNFPGRFSGRQFSNSRSEMNVSTLELGDSALYLCASSPRGTGRADTQYFGPGTRLTVL.

This clone was seen just once. The chain carries TRBV2 and TRBJ1-5; tentative D call: TRBD1 (6 bases). Germline CDR1 is SNHLY and CDR2 is FYNNEI. The CDR3 sequence is 14 residues long. Trimming stripped 7 bases from V and 1 base from J, with 11 bases between. CDR3 DNA: TGTGCCAGCACCAAGGGACAAAGCAATCAGCCCCAGCATTTT. This encodes CASTKGQSNQPQHF.

This clone is a singleton in its sample. The chain uses TRBV7-2 and TRBJ2-7; 9 bases fit TRBD2. This CDR3 comprises 15 residues. CDR1 is SGHTA and CDR2 is FQGNSA in the germline V gene. The V and J ends lost 1 base and 4 bases, in that order; junction bases with no gene match: 5. The CDR3 region is CASSLVGSGGYEQYF. Written as DNA, the CDR3 is TGTGCCAGCAGCTTAGTAGGGAGCGGGGGGTACGAGCAGTACTTC.

The V call is TRBV27, the J call TRBJ2-6; no clear D gene. This CDR3 is 13 amino acids long. Germline V gives CDR1 MNHEY, CDR2 SMNVEV (reference sequence). V shed 6 bases and J shed 0 bases, with 3 bases lying between them. The CDR3, as DNA: TGTGCCAGCAGCCTCTCTGGGGCCAACGTCCTGACTTTC. Protein sequence: CASSLSGANVLTF.

The gene calls are TRBV6-5 and TRBJ2-1; 9 nucleotides align to TRBD1. Germline V gene data show CDR1 as MNHEY and CDR2 as SVGAGI. Trimming at V came to 6 bases and at J to 7 bases, leaving 7 bases not matched to a gene. The CDR3 loop spans 14 amino acids. CDR3 protein: CASRGTGLTNEQFF. The CDR3 region has the DNA TGTGCCAGCAGGGGGACAGGGTTGACGAATGAGCAGTTCTTC.

This chain connects TRBV3-1 (or the pseudogene TRBV3-2) to TRBJ2-1; tentative D call: TRBD2 (7 bases). Germline V gives CDR1 LGHDT, CDR2 YNNKEL (reference sequence). The CDR3 consists of 15 residues. V lost 0 bases and J 3 bases, leaving 9 bases between the germline ends. As DNA, the CDR3 is TGTGCCAGCAGCCAAGACGGGGGGCGCTACAATGAGCAGTTCTTC. Its protein is CASSQDGGRYNEQFF.